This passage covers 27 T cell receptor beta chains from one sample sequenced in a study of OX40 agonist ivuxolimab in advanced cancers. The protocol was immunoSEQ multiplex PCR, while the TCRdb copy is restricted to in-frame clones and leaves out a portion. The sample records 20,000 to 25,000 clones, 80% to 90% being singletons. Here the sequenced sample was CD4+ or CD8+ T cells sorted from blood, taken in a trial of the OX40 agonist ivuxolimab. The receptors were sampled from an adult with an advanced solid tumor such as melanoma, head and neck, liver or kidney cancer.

DNA of the CDR3: TGCGCCAGCAGCACCCGGGACAGCAGCTCCTACGAGCAGTACTTC. Amino acids: CASSTRDSSSYEQYF. The chain couples TRBV4-1 to TRBJ2-7; 7 nucleotides agree with TRBD1. Trimming cost V 5 bases and J 0 bases; bases outside gene matches: 7. Germline V gene lookup returns CDR1 MGHRA and CDR2 YSYEKL. The CDR3 consists of 15 residues.

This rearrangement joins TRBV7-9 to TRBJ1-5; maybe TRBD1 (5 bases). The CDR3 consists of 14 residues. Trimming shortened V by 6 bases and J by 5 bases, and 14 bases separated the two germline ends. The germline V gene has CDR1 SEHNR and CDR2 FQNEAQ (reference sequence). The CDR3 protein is CASSLTDSYQPQHF. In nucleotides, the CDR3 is TGTGCCAGCAGTCTTACCGACAGCTATCAGCCCCAGCATTTT.

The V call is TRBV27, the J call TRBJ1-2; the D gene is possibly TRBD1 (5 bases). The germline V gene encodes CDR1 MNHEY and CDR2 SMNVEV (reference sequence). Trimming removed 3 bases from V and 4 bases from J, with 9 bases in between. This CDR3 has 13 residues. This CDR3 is CASSFTGGYGYTF. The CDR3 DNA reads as TGTGCCAGCAGTTTTACGGGGGGCTATGGCTACACCTTC.

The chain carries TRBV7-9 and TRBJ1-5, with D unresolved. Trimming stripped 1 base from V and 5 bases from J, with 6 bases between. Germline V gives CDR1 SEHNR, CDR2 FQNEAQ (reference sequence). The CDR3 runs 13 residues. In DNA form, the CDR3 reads TGTGCCAGCAGCTTAGGACTAGATCAGCCCCAGCATTTT. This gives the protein CASSLGLDQPQHF.

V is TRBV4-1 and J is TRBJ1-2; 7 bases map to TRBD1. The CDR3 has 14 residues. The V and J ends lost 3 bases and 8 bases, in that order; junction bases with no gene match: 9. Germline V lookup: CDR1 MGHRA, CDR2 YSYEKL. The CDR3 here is CASSHTTGEDGYTF. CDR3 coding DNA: TGCGCCAGCAGCCACACTACAGGGGAGGACGGCTACACCTTC.

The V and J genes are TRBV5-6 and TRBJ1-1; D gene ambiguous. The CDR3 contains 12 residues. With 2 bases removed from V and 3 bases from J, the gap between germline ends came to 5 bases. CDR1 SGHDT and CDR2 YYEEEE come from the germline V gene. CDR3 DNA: TGTGCCAGCAGCTTCGGAGACACTGAAGCTTTCTTT. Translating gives CASSFGDTEAFF.

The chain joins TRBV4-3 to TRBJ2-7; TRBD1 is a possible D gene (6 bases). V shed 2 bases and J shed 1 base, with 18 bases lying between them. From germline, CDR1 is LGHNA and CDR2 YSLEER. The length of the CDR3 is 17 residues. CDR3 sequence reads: CASSQRYRDISSYEQYF. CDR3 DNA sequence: TGCGCCAGCAGCCAAAGATACCGGGACATATCTTCCTACGAGCAGTACTTC.

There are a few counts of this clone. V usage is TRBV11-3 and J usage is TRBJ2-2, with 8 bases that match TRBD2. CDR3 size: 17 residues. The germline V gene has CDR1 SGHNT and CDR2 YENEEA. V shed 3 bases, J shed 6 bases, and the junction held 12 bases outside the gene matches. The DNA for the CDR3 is TGTGCCAGCAGCTTTACATCTAAGCGGGGGTTGGCCGGGGAGCTGTTTTTT. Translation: CASSFTSKRGLAGELFF. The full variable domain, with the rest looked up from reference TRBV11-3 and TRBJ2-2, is EAGVVQSPRYKIIEKKQPVAFWCNPISGHNTLYWYLQNLGQGPELLIRYENEEAVDDSQLPKDRFSAERLKGVDSTLKIQPAELGDSAVYLCASSFTSKRGLAGELFFGEGSRLTVL.

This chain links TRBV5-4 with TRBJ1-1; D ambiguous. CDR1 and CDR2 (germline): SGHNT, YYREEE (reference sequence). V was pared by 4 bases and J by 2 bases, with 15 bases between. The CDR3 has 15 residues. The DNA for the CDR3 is TGTGCCAGCAGCCTAGAAGGGTATCATAACACTGAAGCTTTCTTT. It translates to CASSLEGYHNTEAFF.

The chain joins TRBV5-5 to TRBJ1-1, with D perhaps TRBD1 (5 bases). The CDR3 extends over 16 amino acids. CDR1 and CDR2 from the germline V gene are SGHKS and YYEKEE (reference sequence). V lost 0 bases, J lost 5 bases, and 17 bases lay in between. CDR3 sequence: CASSLELGFRGTEAFF. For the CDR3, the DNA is TGTGCCAGCAGCTTGGAGCTTGGCTTTCGGGGGACTGAAGCTTTCTTT.

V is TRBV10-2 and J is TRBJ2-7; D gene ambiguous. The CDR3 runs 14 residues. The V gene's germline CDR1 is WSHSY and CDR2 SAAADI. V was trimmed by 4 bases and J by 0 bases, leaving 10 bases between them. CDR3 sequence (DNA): TGCGCCAGCAGTGGGACGGGTAGCTCCTACGAGCAGTACTTC. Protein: CASSGTGSSYEQYF.

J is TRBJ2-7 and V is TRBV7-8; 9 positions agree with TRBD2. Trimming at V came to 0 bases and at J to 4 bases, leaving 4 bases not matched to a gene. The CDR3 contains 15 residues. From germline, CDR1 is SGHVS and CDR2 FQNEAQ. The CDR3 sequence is CASSLAAGGAYEQYF. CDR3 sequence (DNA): TGTGCCAGCAGCTTAGCAGCGGGGGGAGCGTACGAGCAGTACTTC.

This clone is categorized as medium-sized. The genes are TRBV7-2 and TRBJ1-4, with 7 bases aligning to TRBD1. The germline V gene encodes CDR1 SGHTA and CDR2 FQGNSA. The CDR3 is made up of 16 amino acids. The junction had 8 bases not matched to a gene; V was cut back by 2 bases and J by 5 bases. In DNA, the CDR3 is TGTGCCAGCAGCTTACCTAGGGGGCCGAGCAATGAAAAACTGTTTTTT. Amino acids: CASSLPRGPSNEKLFF.

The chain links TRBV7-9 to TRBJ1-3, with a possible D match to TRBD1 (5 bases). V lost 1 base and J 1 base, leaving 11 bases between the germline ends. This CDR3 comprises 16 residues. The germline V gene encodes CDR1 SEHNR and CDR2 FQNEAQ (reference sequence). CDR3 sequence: CASSLVPWGSGNTIYF. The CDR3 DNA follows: TGTGCCAGCAGCTTAGTCCCTTGGGGGTCTGGAAACACCATATATTTT.

CDR3 region: CASSQVLSSYNEQFF. The CDR3 DNA sequence: TGCGCCAGCAGCCAAGTTCTCAGCTCCTACAATGAGCAGTTCTTC. The rearrangement uses TRBV4-3 and TRBJ2-1, with unresolved D. Per germline, CDR1 LGHNA and CDR2 YSLEER. This CDR3 spans 15 amino acids. V lost 1 base and J lost 0, with 7 bases in between.

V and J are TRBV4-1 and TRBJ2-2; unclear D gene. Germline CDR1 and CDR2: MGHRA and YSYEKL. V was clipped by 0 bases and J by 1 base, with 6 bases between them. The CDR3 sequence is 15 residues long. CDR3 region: CASSQDWQNTGELFF. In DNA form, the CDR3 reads TGCGCCAGCAGCCAAGACTGGCAGAACACCGGGGAGCTGTTTTTT.

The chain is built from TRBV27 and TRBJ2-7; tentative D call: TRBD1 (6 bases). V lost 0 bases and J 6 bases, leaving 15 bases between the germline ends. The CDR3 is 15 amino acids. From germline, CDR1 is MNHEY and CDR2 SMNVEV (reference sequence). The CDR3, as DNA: TGTGCCAGCAGTTTATCGGAACAGGGATCTTCCGAGCAGTACTTC. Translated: CASSLSEQGSSEQYF.

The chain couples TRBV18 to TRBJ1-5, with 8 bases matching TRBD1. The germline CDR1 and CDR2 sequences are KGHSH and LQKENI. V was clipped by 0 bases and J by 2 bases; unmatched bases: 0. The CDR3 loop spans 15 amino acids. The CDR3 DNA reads TGTGCCAGCTCACCACCGGGACAGGGCAATCAGCCCCAGCATTTT. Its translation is CASSPPGQGNQPQHF.

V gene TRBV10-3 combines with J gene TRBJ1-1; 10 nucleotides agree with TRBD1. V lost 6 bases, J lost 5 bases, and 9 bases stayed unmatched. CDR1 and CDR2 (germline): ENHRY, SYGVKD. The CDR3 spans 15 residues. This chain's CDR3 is CAIRGMTGGETEAFF. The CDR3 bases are TGTGCCATCAGGGGAATGACAGGGGGCGAGACTGAAGCTTTCTTT.

The CDR3 loop reads CASSIWGADQPQHF. CDR3 bases: TGTGCCAGTAGTATTTGGGGGGCTGATCAGCCCCAGCATTTT. V usage is TRBV19 and J usage is TRBJ1-5; TRBD1 might be the D (6 bases). CDR1 and CDR2 from the germline V gene are LNHDA and SQIVND (reference sequence). CDR3 size: 14 residues. The V end lost 3 bases, the J end lost 5 bases, and 11 bases lay between the germline ends.

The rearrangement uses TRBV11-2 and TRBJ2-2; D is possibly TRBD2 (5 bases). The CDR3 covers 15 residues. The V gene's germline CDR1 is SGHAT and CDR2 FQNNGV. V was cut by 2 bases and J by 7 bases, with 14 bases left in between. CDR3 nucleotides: TGTGCCAGCAGCTTAATCTGGACGGCGGGCGGGGAGCTGTTTTTT. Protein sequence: CASSLIWTAGGELFF.

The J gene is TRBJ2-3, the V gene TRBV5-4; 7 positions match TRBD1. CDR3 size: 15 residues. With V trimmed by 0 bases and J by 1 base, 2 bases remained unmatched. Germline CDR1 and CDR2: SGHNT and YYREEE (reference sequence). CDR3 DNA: TGTGCCAGCAGCTTGGGACAGGGAGGCACAGATACGCAGTATTTT. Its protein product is CASSLGQGGTDTQYF. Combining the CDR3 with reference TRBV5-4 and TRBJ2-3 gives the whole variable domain ETGVTQSPTHLIKTRGQQVTLRCSSQSGHNTVSWYQQALGQGPQFIFQYYREEENGRGNFPPRFSGLQFPNYSSELNVNALELDDSALYLCASSLGQGGTDTQYFGPGTRLTVL.

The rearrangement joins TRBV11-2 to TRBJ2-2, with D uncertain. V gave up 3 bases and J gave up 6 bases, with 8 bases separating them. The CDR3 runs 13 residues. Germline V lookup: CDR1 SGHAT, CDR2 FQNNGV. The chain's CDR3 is CASSFIVSGELFF. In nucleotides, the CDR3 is TGTGCCAGCAGCTTTATTGTCTCCGGGGAGCTGTTTTTT.

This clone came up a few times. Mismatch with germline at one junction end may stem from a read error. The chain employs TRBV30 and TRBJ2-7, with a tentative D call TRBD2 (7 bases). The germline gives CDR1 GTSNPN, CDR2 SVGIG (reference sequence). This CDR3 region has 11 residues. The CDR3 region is CAWSVGGEKDF. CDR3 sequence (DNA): TGTGCCTGGAGTGTAGGGGGGGAAAAAGACTTC.

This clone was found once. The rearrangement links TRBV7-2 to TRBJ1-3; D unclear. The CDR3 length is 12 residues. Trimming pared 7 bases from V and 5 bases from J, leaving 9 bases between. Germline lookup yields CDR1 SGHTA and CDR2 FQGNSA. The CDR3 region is CASTSSRNTIYF. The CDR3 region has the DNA TGTGCCAGCACCTCTTCTAGAAACACCATATATTTT.

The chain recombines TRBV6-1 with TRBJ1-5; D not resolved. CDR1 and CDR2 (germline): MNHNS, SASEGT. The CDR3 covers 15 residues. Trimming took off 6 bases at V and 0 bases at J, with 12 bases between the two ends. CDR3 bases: TGTGCCAGCAGCTTTGTAGGGCATAGCAATCAGCCCCAGCATTTT. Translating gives CASSFVGHSNQPQHF.

CDR3 in amino acids: CAWAPDGDEAFF. DNA of the CDR3: TGTGCCTGGGCCCCGGACGGAGATGAAGCTTTCTTT. The V gene is TRBV30, the J gene TRBJ1-1; D gene unclear. Germline V gives CDR1 GTSNPN, CDR2 SVGIG (reference sequence). The CDR3 contains 12 residues. Trimming took off 5 bases at V and 7 bases at J, with 14 bases between the two ends.